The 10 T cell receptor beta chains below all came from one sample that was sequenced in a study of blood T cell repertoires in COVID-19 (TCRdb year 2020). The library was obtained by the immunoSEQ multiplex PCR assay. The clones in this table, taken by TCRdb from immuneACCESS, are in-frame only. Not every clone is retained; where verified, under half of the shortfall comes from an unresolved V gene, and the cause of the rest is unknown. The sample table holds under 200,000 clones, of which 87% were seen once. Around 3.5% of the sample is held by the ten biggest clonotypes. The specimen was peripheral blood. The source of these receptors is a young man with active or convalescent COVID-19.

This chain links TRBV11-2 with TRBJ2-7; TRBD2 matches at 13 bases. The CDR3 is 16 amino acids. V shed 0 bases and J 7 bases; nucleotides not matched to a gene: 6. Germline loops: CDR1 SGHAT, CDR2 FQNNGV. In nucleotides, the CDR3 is TGTGCCAGCAGCTTAGAAGGACTAGCGGGGGCCTTGGAGCAGTACTTC. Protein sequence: CASSLEGLAGALEQYF.

DNA of the CDR3: TGTGCCAGTAGAGACAGGCCCTCTTCGAACACCGGGGAGCTGTTTTTT. Translated: CASRDRPSSNTGELFF. This chain joins TRBV11-3 and TRBJ2-2; D is possibly TRBD1 (6 bases). V was trimmed by 9 bases and J by 0 bases, leaving 17 bases between them. The CDR3 covers 16 residues. Per the germline V gene, CDR1 is SGHNT and CDR2 is YENEEA.

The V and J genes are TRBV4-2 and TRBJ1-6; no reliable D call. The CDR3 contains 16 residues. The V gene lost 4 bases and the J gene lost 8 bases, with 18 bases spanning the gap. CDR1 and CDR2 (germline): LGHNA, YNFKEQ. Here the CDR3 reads CASSRSTPQDHSPLHF. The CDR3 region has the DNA TGTGCCAGCAGCCGATCAACCCCACAAGATCATTCACCCCTCCACTTT.

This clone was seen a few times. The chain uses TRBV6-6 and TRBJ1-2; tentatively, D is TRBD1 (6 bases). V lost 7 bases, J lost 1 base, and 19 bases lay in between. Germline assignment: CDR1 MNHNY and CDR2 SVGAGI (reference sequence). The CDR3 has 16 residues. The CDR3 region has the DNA TGTGCCAGCAACCCTCCTGCGGGGGCTGGTAACTATGGCTACACCTTC. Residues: CASNPPAGAGNYGYTF.

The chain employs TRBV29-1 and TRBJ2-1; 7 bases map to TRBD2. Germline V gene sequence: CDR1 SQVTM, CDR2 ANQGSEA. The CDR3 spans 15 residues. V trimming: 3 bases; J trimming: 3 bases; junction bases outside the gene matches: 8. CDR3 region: CSVEGWRENYNEQFF. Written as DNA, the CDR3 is TGCAGCGTTGAGGGCTGGCGGGAGAACTACAATGAGCAGTTCTTC.

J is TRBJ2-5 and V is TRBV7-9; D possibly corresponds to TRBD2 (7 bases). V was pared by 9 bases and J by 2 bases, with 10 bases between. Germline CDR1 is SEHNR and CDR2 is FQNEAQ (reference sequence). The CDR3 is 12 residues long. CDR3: CARGGTQETQYF. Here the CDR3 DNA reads TGTGCCAGGGGAGGGACACAAGAGACCCAGTACTTC.

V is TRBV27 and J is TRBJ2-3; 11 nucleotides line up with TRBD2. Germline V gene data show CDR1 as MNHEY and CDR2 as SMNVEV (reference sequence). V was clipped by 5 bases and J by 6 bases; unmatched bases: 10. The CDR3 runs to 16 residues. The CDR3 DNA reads TGTGCCAGCAGTCCTCTCGCGACTAGCGGGGTTGATACGCAGTATTTT. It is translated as CASSPLATSGVDTQYF.

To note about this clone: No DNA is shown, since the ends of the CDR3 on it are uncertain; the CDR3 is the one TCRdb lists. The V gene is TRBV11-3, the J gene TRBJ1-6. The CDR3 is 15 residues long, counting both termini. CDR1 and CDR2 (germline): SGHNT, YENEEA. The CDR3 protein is CASSSSRGLDSPLHF.

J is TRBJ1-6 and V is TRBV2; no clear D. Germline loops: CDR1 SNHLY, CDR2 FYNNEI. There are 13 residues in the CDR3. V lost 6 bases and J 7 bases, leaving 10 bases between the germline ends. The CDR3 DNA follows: TGTGCCAGCAGGGGCGGAGGGAATTCACCCCTCCACTTT. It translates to CASRGGGNSPLHF.

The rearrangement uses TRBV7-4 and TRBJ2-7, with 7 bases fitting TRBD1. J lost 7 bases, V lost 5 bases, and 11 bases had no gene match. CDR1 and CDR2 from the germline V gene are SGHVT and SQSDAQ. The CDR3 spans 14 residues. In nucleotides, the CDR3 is TGTGCCAGCAGCCTAACGACAGGGTGCGGTGAGCAGTACGTC. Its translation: CASSLTTGCGEQYV.